The T cell receptor (beta chain) described here comes from a study of shared clonotypes between healthy human individuals. Clones were read by immunoSEQ multiplex PCR, and TCRdb kept only the in-frame ones, dropping some. The sample contains a few million clones, around nine tenths of which appear only once. Germline CDR1 reads SGHTS; CDR2 reads YDEGEE. The CDR3 has 14 amino acids. J was trimmed by 2 bases and V by 5 bases; bases with no gene match: 6. The chain is built from TRBV5-8 and TRBJ2-5; TRBD2 matches at 7 bases. The origin of this receptor is a young man in good health. Sequencing used naive CD4+ T cells sorted from blood. Subset given: CD45RA+ positively selected. This chain's CDR3 is CASSSPGLQETQYF. The DNA of the CDR3 is TGTGCCAGCAGTTCGCCGGGACTACAAGAGACCCAGTACTTC.